This entry describes one T cell receptor beta chain. These data are taken from a study of T cells in Graves' hyperthyroidism and ophthalmopathy. Patients showing uncontrolled infection, other autoimmune disease, pregnancy or lactation were ineligible. Every diagnosis used clinical symptoms, serum thyroxine and TRAb, thyroid ultrasound and orbital computed tomography. This CDR3 region has 16 residues. The V end lost 3 bases, the J end lost 0 bases, and 15 bases lay between the germline ends. Per the germline V gene, CDR1 is DFQATT and CDR2 is SNEGSKA (reference sequence). TCR beta CDR3 sequences were amplified from RNA transcripts. When the TCR CDR3 underwent first-round RT-PCR, the HTBI primer set was used. One entry per CDR3 protein results from TCRdb running MiXCR on the multiplex PCR reads. Of roughly 500,000 distinct CDR3 sequences detected, about half appear once; the ten largest clones hold 19%.

The clonotype comes from an adult woman with Graves' disease, either hyperthyroidism or ophthalmopathy (not recorded which). Sequenced sample: peripheral blood or thyroid tissue (not recorded which). The chain couples TRBV20-1 to TRBJ1-5; TRBD1 might be the D (5 bases). CDR3 amino acids: CSASKQATHSNQPQHF. For the CDR3, the DNA is TGCAGTGCTAGTAAACAGGCTACCCATAGCAATCAGCCCCAGCATTTT.